This T cell receptor beta chain was profiled in a study of T-cell memory formation after mild COVID-19. Germline lookup yields CDR1 SEHNR and CDR2 FQNEAQ (reference sequence). This CDR3 is built from 15 residues. Trimming took 0 bases from V and 6 from J, leaving 11 bases between them. TCRdb redid the calling of the 5' RACE reads with MiXCR, one entry per CDR3 protein. This sample has some 150,000 distinct CDR3 sequences, with over 6% found just once. The origin of this receptor is an adult woman who had mild COVID-19 (a few samples of this study predate the infection). Cell type and time point are not known. The chain joins TRBV7-9 to TRBJ2-2; D gene ambiguous. Sequencing input: PBMCs or a T cell subset sorted from them (not recorded which). The CDR3 here is CASSLAGRTAGELFF. The CDR3 nucleotides are TGTGCCAGCAGCTTAGCGGGCAGGACGGCCGGGGAGCTGTTTTTT.